The 21 T cell receptor beta chains below come from one sample, sequenced in a study of CD8 T cells in ankylosing spondylitis. TCRdb analysed the 5' RACE reads with MiXCR anew, one entry per CDR3 protein. The table lists more than 110,000 distinct CDR3 sequences, 7% to 9% of them singletons, with about 7.1% in the top ten. The sequenced sample consisted of synovial fluid, either unsorted or a sorted T cell fraction (not recorded which). These receptors were taken from a male donor with ankylosing spondylitis.

This clonotype occurred a few times. This chain connects TRBV5-1 to TRBJ2-4; TRBD1 agrees at 7 bases. Trimming at V came to 7 bases and at J to 1 base, leaving 5 bases not matched to a gene. The CDR3 is made up of 14 amino acids. CDR1 is SGHRS, CDR2 YFSETQ, per germline. The CDR3 loop is CASAPQGAKNIQYF. The CDR3, as DNA: TGCGCCAGCGCCCCACAGGGGGCCAAAAACATTCAGTACTTC.

V gene TRBV4-1 combines with J gene TRBJ2-1, with D perhaps matching TRBD1 (6 bases). CDR1 MGHRA and CDR2 YSYEKL come from the germline V gene. The V gene lost 2 bases and the J gene lost 4 bases, with 12 bases spanning the gap. The CDR3 runs 15 residues. This CDR3 is CASSQPWQGYNEQFF. CDR3 sequence (DNA): TGCGCCAGCAGCCAACCCTGGCAGGGGTACAATGAGCAGTTCTTC.

The chain carries TRBV9 and TRBJ2-7, with D possibly TRBD1 on 6 matching bases. With 1 base removed from V and 10 bases from J, the gap between germline ends came to 21 bases. Germline V lookup: CDR1 SGDLS, CDR2 YYNGEE. The CDR3 totals 15 residues. The DNA for the CDR3 is TGTGCCAGCAGCGTATCAGCAGGGGCCCAGATGGATCAGTACTTC. It encodes CASSVSAGAQMDQYF. Variable domain in full (rest from reference TRBV9 and TRBJ2-7): DSGVTQTPKHLITATGQRVTLRCSPRSGDLSVYWYQQSLDQGLQFLIQYYNGEERAKGNILERFSAQQFPDLHSELNLSSLELGDSALYFCASSVSAGAQMDQYFGPGTRLTVT.

This clonotype was recorded at least ten times. The V and J genes are TRBV20-1 and TRBJ2-7, with 9 bases fitting TRBD1. Germline lookup yields CDR1 DFQATT and CDR2 SNEGSKA (reference sequence). V was pared by 3 bases and J by 5 bases, with 2 bases of the junction left unmatched. The CDR3 spans 12 residues. The CDR3 sequence is CSASGTGNEQYF. The CDR3 nucleotides are TGCAGTGCTAGCGGGACAGGGAACGAGCAGTACTTC.

This clonotype was counted a few times. The chain couples TRBV5-1 to TRBJ2-3, with 8 nucleotides matching TRBD2. Trimming removed 4 bases from V and 0 bases from J; junction bases left unmatched: 13. CDR3 length equals 18 residues. The V gene's germline CDR1 is SGHRS and CDR2 YFSETQ. The CDR3 protein is CASSLGLAGGISTDTQYF. The DNA for the CDR3 is TGCGCCAGCAGCCTCGGACTTGCGGGAGGAATTAGCACAGATACGCAGTATTTT.

V is TRBV20-1 and J is TRBJ2-7; TRBD2 agrees at 9 bases. Germline trimming cut 3 bases from V and 4 bases from J; bases unmatched to any gene: 10. Germline assignment: CDR1 DFQATT and CDR2 SNEGSKA (reference sequence). The CDR3 sequence is 15 residues long. In DNA, the CDR3 is TGCAGTGCTAGTCCGGGGACTAGCCAGGCTTACGAGCAGTACTTC. Its protein product is CSASPGTSQAYEQYF.

This clonotype appeared a few times. The chain carries TRBV6-1 and TRBJ1-4; possibly TRBD1 for D (6 bases). V was trimmed by 8 bases and J by 4 bases, leaving 11 bases between them. Looked up from germline, CDR1 is MNHNS and CDR2 is SASEGT. CDR3 length: 13 amino acids. The CDR3, as DNA: TGTGCCAGCGGGGGCCTACTTAATGAAAAACTGTTTTTT. Its protein product is CASGGLLNEKLFF.

This clonotype has a count of ten or more. The J gene is TRBJ2-3, the V gene TRBV28; D not resolved. There are 15 residues in the CDR3. Germline CDR1 MDHEN, CDR2 SYDVKM. Trimming shortened V by 5 bases and J by 4 bases, and 16 bases separated the two germline ends. The CDR3 sequence: CASSQLYARADTQYF. CDR3 sequence (DNA): TGTGCCAGCAGTCAACTGTACGCCCGTGCAGATACGCAGTATTTT.

This clonotype appeared a few times. The chain employs TRBV7-9 and TRBJ2-3; tentatively, D is TRBD1 (6 bases). The CDR3 has 14 residues. Trimming left V 5 bases short and J 1 base short, with 10 bases between. CDR1 is SEHNR, CDR2 FQNEAQ, per germline (reference sequence). The CDR3 loop is CASSAGVGTDTQYF. The DNA of the CDR3 is TGTGCCAGCAGCGCAGGGGTCGGCACAGATACGCAGTATTTT.

This chain joins TRBV24-1 and TRBJ2-5, with 11 bases identical to TRBD1. The junction had 3 bases not matched to a gene; V was cut back by 5 bases and J by 2 bases. Germline V gives CDR1 KGHDR, CDR2 SFDVKD. The CDR3 sequence is 15 residues long. CDR3 DNA: TGTGCCACCAGTGTGGACAGGGGGCGGCAAGAGACCCAGTACTTC. It specifies CATSVDRGRQETQYF.

J is TRBJ1-2 and V is TRBV6-6; the D is unclear. The V end was cut by 2 bases, the J end by 8 bases, with 12 bases between. The CDR3 totals 13 residues. Germline CDR1 MNHNY, CDR2 SVGAGI (reference sequence). This chain's CDR3 is CASSYDGIDGYTF. As DNA, the CDR3 is TGTGCCAGCAGTTACGATGGGATTGACGGCTACACCTTC.

This clonotype was observed a few times. This sequence joins TRBV7-2 and TRBJ2-3; the D gene is possibly TRBD1 (5 bases). The CDR3 is 15 residues long. V was clipped by 7 bases and J by 6 bases, with 20 bases between them. Germline V gene sequence: CDR1 SGHTA, CDR2 FQGNSA. The CDR3 DNA follows: TGTGCCAGCATCCCGGGCCAGGGAAGGGGCGATACGCAGTATTTT. Its translation: CASIPGQGRGDTQYF.

There are many counts of this clonotype. The V call is TRBV20-1, the J call TRBJ2-7, with D perhaps TRBD2 (5 bases). The ends were cut back, 6 bases at V and 3 bases at J, with 15 bases in the middle. CDR1 and CDR2 from the germline V gene are DFQATT and SNEGSKA (reference sequence). The CDR3 totals 13 residues. DNA for the CDR3: TGCAGTGCCCCCCCGAACGGGATCTACGAGCAGTACTTC. Translation gives CSAPPNGIYEQYF.

In its sample, this clonotype was seen a few times. The chain couples TRBV6-1 to TRBJ2-7; TRBD2 agrees at 9 bases. Germline trimming cut 6 bases from V and 2 bases from J; bases unmatched to any gene: 11. The length of the CDR3 is 16 residues. Germline V gene data show CDR1 as MNHNS and CDR2 as SASEGT. Written as DNA, the CDR3 is TGTGCCAGCAGCTCCCTCACTAGCGGGTTAACCTACGAGCAGTACTTC. This codes for CASSSLTSGLTYEQYF.

In this sample, this clonotype turned up many times. The chain links TRBV5-1 to TRBJ2-1; weak D call: TRBD1 (5 bases). The CDR3 consists of 15 residues. Per germline, CDR1 SGHRS and CDR2 YFSETQ. The V end lost 4 bases, the J end lost 5 bases, and 16 bases lay between the germline ends. CDR3: CASSMTVAGDNEQFF. CDR3 coding DNA: TGCGCCAGCAGCATGACAGTGGCCGGTGACAATGAGCAGTTCTTC.

There are a few counts of this clonotype. The V and J genes are TRBV7-2 and TRBJ2-7, with 7 nucleotides matching TRBD2. The junction had 15 bases not matched to a gene; V was cut back by 6 bases and J by 7 bases. Germline assignment: CDR1 SGHTA and CDR2 FQGNSA. This CDR3 spans 15 amino acids. CDR3 sequence reads: CASSQRASGLREQYF. As DNA, the CDR3 is TGTGCCAGCAGTCAACGGGCTAGCGGACTACGGGAGCAGTACTTC.

This clonotype was seen a handful of times. V and J are TRBV5-1 and TRBJ1-6; 8 bases agree with TRBD1. CDR3 length: 13 residues. Germline trimming cut 5 bases from V and 5 bases from J; bases unmatched to any gene: 0. Per germline, CDR1 SGHRS and CDR2 YFSETQ. CDR3 sequence: CASRGQDNSPLHF. The DNA of the CDR3 is TGCGCCAGCAGGGGACAGGATAATTCACCCCTCCACTTT.

This clonotype was seen ten or more times. The rearrangement joins TRBV20-1 to TRBJ2-1; no clear D. Germline CDR1 reads DFQATT; CDR2 reads SNEGSKA (reference sequence). The CDR3 extends over 13 amino acids. V lost 6 bases and J 8 bases, leaving 17 bases between the germline ends. The DNA for the CDR3 is TGCAGTGCATTACGGCCCCGAATCGATGAGCAGTTCTTC. This translates into CSALRPRIDEQFF.

This clonotype appeared a few times. The rearrangement uses TRBV7-8 and TRBJ2-3; D is perhaps TRBD2 (5 bases). V lost 2 bases and J lost 0, with 15 bases in between. This CDR3 is 17 amino acids long. Germline lookup yields CDR1 SGHVS and CDR2 FQNEAQ. The CDR3 region is CASSLNPRVSSTDTQYF. The CDR3 coding sequence is TGTGCCAGCAGCTTAAACCCGCGGGTGTCTAGCACAGATACGCAGTATTTT. The complete variable domain, with remaining parts taken from reference TRBV7-8 and TRBJ2-3, reads GAGVSQSPRYKVAKRGQDVALRCDPISGHVSLFWYQQALGQGPEFLTYFQNEAQLDKSGLPSDRFFAERPEGSVSTLKIQRTQQEDSAVYLCASSLNPRVSSTDTQYFGPGTRLTVL.

This clonotype showed up just a few times. The chain combines TRBV11-1 with TRBJ1-5; D is unresolved. V lost 0 bases to trimming and J lost 0 bases, with 27 bases between them. Germline values: CDR1 SGHAT, CDR2 FQDESV (reference sequence). This CDR3 region has 22 residues. In DNA, the CDR3 is TGTGCCAGCAGCTTAGCAAGGGTCCCACCGCCCAGGTCGCCCTATAGCAATCAGCCCCAGCATTTT. Its protein is CASSLARVPPPRSPYSNQPQHF.

This clonotype was counted between two and nine times. CDR3 nucleotides: TGCAGTGTCCATTCTACAGGGACTAGCACAGATACGCAGTATTTT. Amino acid sequence: CSVHSTGTSTDTQYF. The rearrangement links TRBV20-1 to TRBJ2-3; perhaps D is TRBD1 or TRBD2 (6 bases each). V lost 7 bases and J 0 bases, leaving 17 bases between the germline ends. Germline V CDR1 and CDR2: DFQATT, SNEGSKA (reference sequence). CDR3 length: 15 amino acids.